This T cell receptor (beta chain) is drawn from a study of T cell repertoires in cytomegalovirus infection. Study overall: The authors relied on CMV epitopes, both recently identified HLA-C-restricted and well-studied HLA-B-restricted. Public signatures in TCR beta pointed to CMV infection and matching HLA type.

This clonotype was seen a few times. Its antigen is not known. Findings and caveats of the study: HLA-C-restricted TCR beta clonotypes specific for CMV led the ex vivo response. CMV carriers with the relevant HLA were identified by cumulative public TCR beta family frequency.

TCRdb passed the reads through MiXCR, listing each CDR3 protein once. The sample lists around 750,000 distinct CDR3 sequences; roughly 33% were seen once. The CDR3 spans 16 residues. V was pared by 0 bases and J by 4 bases, with 13 bases between. Per the germline V gene, CDR1 is MNHEY and CDR2 is SVGAGI. This receptor was taken from a human donor in good health (CMV status not recorded). Some clones in this sample may be carry-over from other donors' samples. The rearrangement links TRBV6-5 to TRBJ2-1; maybe TRBD1 (7 bases). Sequencing was performed on cultured CD8+ T cells from PBMCs, taken from culture after CMV antigen stimulation. CDR3 DNA: TGTGCCAGCAGTTACTCGCTGGAGGGGGCTTACAATGAGCAGTTCTTC. It translates to CASSYSLEGAYNEQFF.